Given below is one T cell receptor beta chain in context. A read error may produce the germline difference seen at one junction end. Per the germline V gene, CDR1 is SGHNT and CDR2 is YYREEE (reference sequence). This CDR3 region has 16 residues. The data stem from a study of cytomegalovirus exposure and HLA in healthy donors. It was with 60 Vbeta and 13 Jbeta primers that the PCR ran. Sequencing was performed with immunoSEQ multiplex PCR; in TCRdb, only in-frame clones are kept and a portion is missing. This table holds around 150,000 clones, around four fifths found once. This chain joins TRBV5-4 and TRBJ2-6; tentatively, D is TRBD2 (6 bases). Sequenced input: PBMCs. This clonotype originated in a woman in her late teens or twenties in good health and CMV-seronegative. The chain's CDR3 is CASSPPRDSGANGLTF. The CDR3 region has the DNA TGTGCCAGCAGCCCGCCCAGGGACTCTGGGGCCAACGGCCTGACTTTC.